Below are 8 T cell receptor beta chains sequenced from a single sample in a study of shared clonotypes between healthy human individuals. TCRdb's copy holds only in-frame clones and misses some; the assay was immunoSEQ multiplex PCR. The table has about 2.1 million clones, 80% to 95% seen once; the top ten hold around 1.7%. Terminally differentiated effector memory CD45RA+ cells were excluded from the naive CD8 cells, which were CD45RO-negative and positively selected for CCR7. Sequencing input: naive CD8+ T cells from PBMCs. These receptors were collected from a man aged 18 to 30 in good health. Some clones in this sample may be carry-over from other donors' samples.

The CDR3 DNA sequence: TGTGCCAGCAGCTCATACTACACATACGAGCAGTACTTC. Translated: CASSSYYTYEQYF. The genes are TRBV7-6 and TRBJ2-7; no reliable D call. The germline V gene encodes CDR1 SGHVS and CDR2 FNYEAQ. The CDR3 extends over 13 amino acids. Trimming left V 4 bases short and J 4 bases short, with 11 bases between.

V gene TRBV28 combines with J gene TRBJ1-1; 7 bases match TRBD1. Germline CDR1 reads MDHEN; CDR2 reads SYDVKM. V lost 6 bases to trimming and J lost 4 bases; unmatched junction nucleotides: 14. CDR3 length: 16 amino acids. The CDR3 loop reads CASSRDSLELITEAFF. CDR3 DNA sequence: TGTGCCAGCAGCCGGGACAGTCTCGAACTGATCACTGAAGCTTTCTTT.

The chain couples TRBV5-1 to TRBJ1-2, with D maybe TRBD1 (6 bases). Germline lookup yields CDR1 SGHRS and CDR2 YFSETQ. CDR3 length: 13 amino acids. Trimming removed 1 base at V and 8 bases at J, with 12 bases between. The CDR3 reads CASSLYGGDGYTF. The CDR3, as DNA: TGCGCCAGCAGCTTGTACGGGGGCGACGGCTACACCTTC.

J is TRBJ2-7 and V is TRBV4-1, with no clear D. Germline V lookup: CDR1 MGHRA, CDR2 YSYEKL. CDR3 length: 13 residues. Deletions cut 4 bases from V and 3 bases from J, with 10 bases between. The chain's CDR3 is CASSPTIHYEQYF. In nucleotides, the CDR3 is TGCGCCAGCAGCCCAACGATCCACTACGAGCAGTACTTC.

The V gene is TRBV28, the J gene TRBJ2-7, with D possibly being TRBD2 (6 bases). The length of the CDR3 is 14 residues. The V and J ends lost 3 bases and 6 bases respectively, with 15 bases between them. Germline loops: CDR1 MDHEN, CDR2 SYDVKM. For the CDR3, the DNA is TGTGCCAGCAGTTTGGGGGGTGAGGGCATCGAGCAGTACTTC. Translating it yields CASSLGGEGIEQYF. The complete variable domain, with remaining parts taken from reference TRBV28 and TRBJ2-7, reads DVKVTQSSRYLVKRTGEKVFLECVQDMDHENMFWYRQDPGLGLRLIYFSYDVKMKEKGDIPEGYSVSREKKERFSLILESASTNQTSMYLCASSLGGEGIEQYFGPGTRLTVT.

This rearrangement joins TRBV27 to TRBJ2-1; the match to TRBD1 covers 7 bases. This CDR3 is built from 14 residues. V lost 5 bases, J lost 5 bases, and 6 bases stayed unmatched. Germline CDR1 and CDR2: MNHEY and SMNVEV (reference sequence). This CDR3 is CASSRFGTDNEQFF. The CDR3 region has the DNA TGTGCCAGCAGTCGTTTCGGGACAGACAATGAGCAGTTCTTC.

The genes are TRBV7-6 and TRBJ1-5; D may be TRBD1 (6 bases). Germline V CDR1 and CDR2: SGHVS, FNYEAQ. V gave up 5 bases and J gave up 4 bases, with 15 bases separating them. The CDR3 totals 15 residues. The DNA of the CDR3 is TGTGCCAGCAGCCCAAGACAGGAACGGAATCAGCCCCAGCATTTT. Residues: CASSPRQERNQPQHF.

This chain uses TRBV6-5 with TRBJ2-5; TRBD2 matches 7 bases. The ends lost 6 bases at V and 4 bases at J; junction bases unmatched: 8. This CDR3 spans 14 amino acids. CDR1 MNHEY and CDR2 SVGAGI come from the germline V gene. This CDR3 is CASRPSGEGETQYF. CDR3 in DNA: TGTGCCAGCAGACCTTCGGGGGAGGGAGAGACCCAGTACTTC.